This is a list of T cell receptor beta chains from one sample in a study of shared clonotypes between healthy human individuals. Generated by immunoSEQ multiplex PCR, the TCRdb table keeps only in-frame clones and is missing some. The sample holds about 690,000 clones, less than 95% seen once. The material sequenced was memory CD8+ T cells from PBMCs. The receptors derive from a man younger than 35 in good health. Some clones in this sample may be carry-over from other donors' samples. Both conserved end residues are part of each CDR3. Fields, in order: J gene, D gene, clone size, V gene, CDR3 DNA, CDR3 protein. D genes are given only for firm matches. The size of a clone is reported for some rows only, either as once, few or many, or as a class for expanded clones.

TRBJ1-1	-	-	TRBV7-2	TGTGCCAGCAGCTTCCGGCGGGCTTTCTTT	CASSFRRAFF
TRBJ2-7	TRBD1	-	TRBV9	TGTGCCAGCAGCGTCGGACAGGGGGCATACGAGCAGTACTTC	CASSVGQGAYEQYF
TRBJ2-1	-	once	TRBV7-3	TGTGCCAGCAGCTACCCGAGCGAGGGCAATGAGCAGTTCTTC	CASSYPSEGNEQFF
TRBJ2-7	TRBD2	once	TRBV11-1	TGTGCCAGCAGCTTAGACTGGGGACTAGGGGACGAGCAGTACTTC	CASSLDWGLGDEQYF
TRBJ2-7	-	-	TRBV27	TGTGCCAGCAGTTTTTTTCAGTCCTACGAGCAGTACTTC	CASSFFQSYEQYF
TRBJ2-5	-	-	TRBV19	TGTGCCAGTAGATATGCAGGGGAAGAGACCCAGTACTTC	CASRYAGEETQYF
TRBJ2-7	TRBD2	-	TRBV27	TGTGCCAGCAGTCCCCTCCCCGGGAGGGACCGCGAGCAGTACTTC	CASSPLPGRDREQYF
TRBJ2-2	-	-	TRBV27	TGTGCCAGCAGTCTCAGGGGTACCGGGGAGCTGTTTTTT	CASSLRGTGELFF
TRBJ1-5	-	few	TRBV27	TGTGCCAGCAGTTTTAGCAATCAGCCCCAGCATTTT	CASSFSNQPQHF
TRBJ1-5	-	once	TRBV2	TGTGCCAGCAGTGAGGGGATCTATCAGCCCCAGCATTTT	CASSEGIYQPQHF
TRBJ2-7	-	-	TRBV5-5	TGTGCCAGCAGCTTTGGGGGATGGGAGCAGTACTTC	CASSFGGWEQYF
TRBJ2-3	-	few	TRBV5-6	TGTGCCAGCAGCTTGGAGCCAGAGAGCACAGATACGCAGTATTTT	CASSLEPESTDTQYF
TRBJ1-5	TRBD1	once	TRBV5-5	TGTGCCAGCAGCTTTTACCCCAGCCGAGAGGACAGGGGCTACCAGCCCCAGCATTTT	CASSFYPSREDRGYQPQHF
TRBJ2-1	-	-	TRBV18	TGTGCCAGCTCACTTCCGCGCCTCCCTTACAATGAGCAGTTCTTC	CASSLPRLPYNEQFF
TRBJ1-2	TRBD1	-	TRBV11-2	TGTGCCAGCAGCTTGGGGACAGCTAACTATGGCTACACCTTC	CASSLGTANYGYTF
TRBJ2-2	-	-	TRBV7-9	TGTGCCAGCAGCTGGGGACATCTTACCGGGGAGCTGTTTTTT	CASSWGHLTGELFF
TRBJ2-3	-	-	TRBV27	TGTGCCAGCAGCCTTATATCTAGCACAGATACGCAGTATTTT	CASSLISSTDTQYF
TRBJ1-1	TRBD1	-	TRBV2	TGTGCCAGCAGTGCAGGGGGCTCGTACACTGAAGCTTTCTTT	CASSAGGSYTEAFF
TRBJ2-7	-	once	TRBV7-3	TGTGCCAGCAGCTTTCCTCTTAGCGGGACAGGGAATTACGAGCAGTACTTC	CASSFPLSGTGNYEQYF
TRBJ1-1	-	-	TRBV19	TGTGCCAGTAGTATAGTTCCGGAGTTGAACACTGAAGCTTTCTTT	CASSIVPELNTEAFF
TRBJ1-5	-	-	TRBV28	TGTGCCAGCAGTTTATGGCTCAGGGAAGGTCAGCCCCAGCATTTT	CASSLWLREGQPQHF
TRBJ1-2	-	-	TRBV9	TGTGCCAGCAGCGTATTAAGTAACTATGGCTACACCTTC	CASSVLSNYGYTF
TRBJ2-6	TRBD1	-	TRBV9	TGTGCCAGCAGCGAGGGACAGACCAGCTCTGGGGCCAACGTCCTGACTTTC	CASSEGQTSSGANVLTF
TRBJ2-7	TRBD1	-	TRBV5-4	TGTGCCAGCAGCTTAGGACAGGGGGCGACCTACGAGCAGTACTTC	CASSLGQGATYEQYF
TRBJ1-5	-	-	TRBV19	TGTGCCAGTAGTAGGAATAGCAATCAGCCCCAGCATTTT	CASSRNSNQPQHF
TRBJ1-5	-	-	TRBV28	TGTGCCAGCAGTTTCCGGGGTTATAGCAATCAGCCCCAGCATTTT	CASSFRGYSNQPQHF
TRBJ2-2	-	-	TRBV13	TGTGCCAGCAGCTTGAGTTCTCTTCACACCGGGGAGCTGTTTTTT	CASSLSSLHTGELFF
TRBJ2-7	TRBD1	-	TRBV6-1	TGTGCCAGTGGGGACAGACTCTACGAGCAGTACTTC	CASGDRLYEQYF
TRBJ2-5	-	-	TRBV5-4	TGTGCCACCTCCCCGTGGAGCGGAGAGACCCAGTACTTC	CATSPWSGETQYF
TRBJ2-7	-	-	TRBV9	TGTGCCAGCAGCGTAGACAGCGGCTCCTACGAGCAGTACTTC	CASSVDSGSYEQYF
TRBJ2-3	TRBD1	-	TRBV19	TGTGCCAGTAGTGGGCATGACAGGGGTTACGCCACAGATACGCAGTATTTT	CASSGHDRGYATDTQYF
TRBJ2-1	-	-	TRBV6-5	TGTGCCAGCTGCCGGGCCAATTACAATGAGCAGTTCTTC	CASCRANYNEQFF
TRBJ1-1	-	-	TRBV6-5	TGTGCCAGCAGTGAGGATCAAAAGAACACTGAAGCTTTCTTT	CASSEDQKNTEAFF
TRBJ1-2	TRBD1	few	TRBV7-2	TGTGCCAGCAGCTTATCAGGGACAGAACTTAATGGCTACACCTTC	CASSLSGTELNGYTF
TRBJ2-3	TRBD1	-	TRBV7-9	TGTGCCAGCAGCCCGAGACAGGGGCGCACAGATACGCAGTATTTT	CASSPRQGRTDTQYF
TRBJ2-5	-	-	TRBV15	TGTGCCACCAGCTCCCCGAGGGGAGTTATGCTCCAAGAGACCCAGTACTTC	CATSSPRGVMLQETQYF
TRBJ2-1	-	-	TRBV27	TGTGCCAGCGGGACAAAAGGGAATGAGCAGTTCTTC	CASGTKGNEQFF
TRBJ2-5	-	-	TRBV28	TGTGCCAGCAGGGGGCTTACGGAACTTTCTCAAGAGACCCAGTACTTC	CASRGLTELSQETQYF
TRBJ1-1	-	many	TRBV9	TGTGCCAGCAGCGTAGCTCGTGGGGGCACTGAAGCTTTCTTT	CASSVARGGTEAFF
TRBJ2-3	-	-	TRBV28	TGTGCCAGCAGTAGCAGGGCCTTCACAGATACGCAGTATTTT	CASSSRAFTDTQYF
TRBJ2-2	TRBD2	many	TRBV5-6	TGTGCCAGCAGTTATGGGACTAGCGGGATTATAGGGGAGCTGTTTTTT	CASSYGTSGIIGELFF